Listed here are 26 T cell receptor beta chains from one sample, sequenced in a study of cytomegalovirus exposure and HLA in healthy donors. The PCR was carried out with 60 Vbeta primers and 13 Jbeta primers. Sequenced by immunoSEQ multiplex PCR; TCRdb stores in-frame clones only, minus some. The profile shows about 65,000 clones, 60% to 65% of them singletons. Sequenced: PBMCs. These receptors were collected from a man in his thirties or forties in good health and CMV-seronegative.

The chain combines TRBV7-9 with TRBJ2-1; D possibly corresponds to TRBD2 (6 bases). The CDR3 is made up of 16 amino acids. Between the trimmed V and J ends, which lost 5 bases and 4 bases, there was a span of 18 bases. Germline V CDR1 and CDR2: SEHNR, FQNEAQ (reference sequence). CDR3 region: CASSLSTRGTYNEQFF. DNA for the CDR3: TGTGCCAGCAGCCTCTCGACGCGGGGTACGTACAATGAGCAGTTCTTC.

The rearrangement links TRBV6-5 to TRBJ1-2, with D possibly matching TRBD1 (5 bases). The CDR3 has 14 residues. Trimming removed 7 bases at V and 7 bases at J, with 19 bases between. Per the germline V gene, CDR1 is MNHEY and CDR2 is SVGAGI. The CDR3 DNA sequence: TGTGCCAGCACCCCCGGGGGAACCCGCCGTGGCTACACCTTC. Amino acids: CASTPGGTRRGYTF.

The rearrangement joins TRBV7-7 to TRBJ2-3, with a weak D call TRBD2 (7 bases). The CDR3 has 15 residues. Germline CDR1 and CDR2: SSHAT and FNYEAQ (reference sequence). V was clipped by 1 base and J by 6 bases, with 14 bases between them. CDR3 protein: CASSLDGGPGDTQYF. DNA of the CDR3: TGTGCCAGCAGCTTAGACGGGGGGCCCGGGGATACGCAGTATTTT.

This clone was found once. J is TRBJ1-5 and V is TRBV15; 10 bases are a match to TRBD1. CDR1 is LNHNV, CDR2 YYDKDF, per germline (reference sequence). CDR3 size: 15 residues. The J segment lost 6 bases and the V segment lost 6 bases, leaving 8 bases of the junction unmatched. CDR3 protein: CATRPDRGAGQPQHF. In DNA, the CDR3 is TGTGCCACCAGACCGGACAGGGGGGCGGGTCAGCCCCAGCATTTT.

The count of this clone is one. This chain connects TRBV2 to TRBJ2-3; TRBD2 agrees at 12 bases. The CDR3 loop spans 16 amino acids. V gave up 5 bases and J gave up 5 bases; unmatched junction bases: 8. Per the germline V gene, CDR1 is SNHLY and CDR2 is FYNNEI. CDR3 sequence (DNA): TGTGCCAGCAGTAGTTCTAGCGGGGGGGCTATAGATACGCAGTATTTT. It codes for CASSSSSGGAIDTQYF.

This clone came up a few times. The chain combines TRBV29-1 with TRBJ1-3; D call uncertain. The CDR3 contains 14 residues. Germline V gene data show CDR1 as SQVTM and CDR2 as ANQGSEA. Between the trimmed V and J ends, which lost 5 bases and 1 base, there was a span of 12 bases. CDR3 sequence (DNA): TGCAGCGTTCTTCTCGGGGAGTCTGGAAACACCATATATTTT. Its translation is CSVLLGESGNTIYF.

In its sample, this clone was seen once. This chain connects TRBV6-5 to TRBJ2-5; TRBD1 aligns across 10 bases. Per germline, CDR1 MNHEY and CDR2 SVGAGI. There are 14 residues in the CDR3. V shed 4 bases and J 6 bases; nucleotides not matched to a gene: 5. The CDR3 DNA reads as TGTGCCAGCAGTTTGATGACAGGGGGCAAGACCCAGTACTTC. This encodes CASSLMTGGKTQYF.

The chain combines TRBV29-1 with TRBJ2-7, with 8 bases matching TRBD1. CDR1 and CDR2 (germline): SQVTM, ANQGSEA. The CDR3 spans 11 residues. With V trimmed by 7 bases and J by 5 bases, 4 bases remained unmatched. In DNA, the CDR3 is TGCAGCGCTAGGACAGGGCACGAGCAGTACTTC. Protein: CSARTGHEQYF.

This sequence joins TRBV30 and TRBJ1-6, with D unclear. V gave up 0 bases and J gave up 7 bases, with 7 bases separating them. Per germline, CDR1 GTSNPN and CDR2 SVGIG (reference sequence). CDR3 size: 13 residues. CDR3: CAWSVHGNSPLHF. CDR3 in DNA: TGTGCCTGGAGTGTACACGGGAATTCACCCCTCCACTTT.

This clone was recorded a few times. This chain uses TRBV12-5 with TRBJ2-7; 10 bases map to TRBD1. CDR1 and CDR2 from the germline V gene are LGHNT and FRNRAP. Trimming removed 6 bases from V and 4 bases from J; junction bases left unmatched: 9. The CDR3 runs 15 residues. Here the CDR3 DNA reads TGTGCTAGTGGCCCGGACAGGGGGAGGATTTACGAGCAGTACTTC. Translation gives CASGPDRGRIYEQYF.

The CDR3 protein is CASSRGQGDQETQYF. CDR3 DNA: TGTGCCAGCAGCCGGGGACAGGGGGACCAAGAGACCCAGTACTTC. The chain joins TRBV5-8 to TRBJ2-5, with 11 positions matching TRBD1. CDR1 is SGHTS and CDR2 is YDEGEE in the germline V gene. This CDR3 region has 15 residues. Trimming removed 4 bases from V and 0 bases from J; junction bases left unmatched: 2.

This clone was recorded a few times. V usage is TRBV4-1 and J usage is TRBJ1-6; no clear D gene. This CDR3 region has 14 residues. The V gene's germline CDR1 is MGHRA and CDR2 YSYEKL. V lost 4 bases and J lost 9, with 13 bases in between. In nucleotides, the CDR3 is TGCGCCAGCAGCCCCCGGGAGGGAGGTTCACCCCTCCACTTT. Translating it yields CASSPREGGSPLHF.

The chain combines TRBV6-5 with TRBJ1-3; tentatively, D is TRBD1 (5 bases). CDR3 size: 13 residues. Looked up from germline, CDR1 is MNHEY and CDR2 is SVGAGI. Trimming shortened V by 8 bases and J by 0 bases, and 8 bases separated the two germline ends. The CDR3 DNA reads TGTGCCAGCCTGACAGTCTCTGGAAACACCATATATTTT. Protein: CASLTVSGNTIYF.

A few counts support this clone. A read error may account for a junction end that differs from germline. This chain joins TRBV5-1 and TRBJ1-2, with D uncertain. CDR3 length: 15 residues. Germline-derived CDR1 and CDR2 are SGHRS and YFSETQ. This CDR3 reads CASSSRSASNNGYTF. The DNA for the CDR3 is TGCGCCAGCAGCTCGAGGAGTGCGTCTAACAATGGCTACACCTTC.

This chain's CDR3 is CASRHGTTYEQYF. For the CDR3, the DNA is TGTGCCAGCAGACACGGGACAACCTACGAGCAGTACTTC. The chain employs TRBV6-5 and TRBJ2-7; D is possibly TRBD1 (6 bases). The CDR3 spans 13 residues. Trimming pared 6 bases from V and 2 bases from J, leaving 11 bases between. Germline-derived CDR1 and CDR2 are MNHEY and SVGAGI.

The chain uses TRBV7-9 and TRBJ2-3; the match to TRBD2 covers 10 bases. J gave up 5 bases and V 3 bases, and 8 bases lay outside the gene matches. Germline CDR1 and CDR2: SEHNR and FQNEAQ (reference sequence). CDR3 length: 16 residues. For the CDR3, the DNA is TGTGCCAGCAGCTTCTTAAGCGGGGGGGCAGGAGATACGCAGTATTTT. This sequence encodes CASSFLSGGAGDTQYF.

The rearrangement joins TRBV21-1 to TRBJ2-1; the table's D call TRBD2 went unverified against the DNA. TRBV21-1 corresponds to a pseudogene. CDR3 length: 15 amino acids. The CDR3 coding sequence is TGTGCCAGCAGCAGGGGCGGGGGACCCTACAATGAGCAGTTCTTC. Translation: CASSRGGGPYNEQFF.

The V and J genes are TRBV5-4 and TRBJ1-2, with 8 bases matching TRBD1. The CDR3 covers 13 residues. From germline, CDR1 is SGHNT and CDR2 YYREEE (reference sequence). V lost 4 bases, J lost 4 bases, and 3 bases stayed unmatched. The DNA for the CDR3 is TGTGCCAGCAGCCCCGGGACAGGCTATGGCTACACCTTC. Amino acids: CASSPGTGYGYTF.

This clone was seen a few times. This chain links TRBV2 with TRBJ1-1, with D possibly being TRBD1 (5 bases). Germline CDR1 SNHLY, CDR2 FYNNEI. The V end was cut by 7 bases, the J end by 2 bases, with 11 bases between. The CDR3 spans 13 residues. In DNA form, the CDR3 reads TGTGCCAGCATCCAGGGCGTTAACACTGAAGCTTTCTTT. Amino acid sequence: CASIQGVNTEAFF.

V usage is TRBV25-1 and J usage is TRBJ2-3, with 9 bases aligning to TRBD2. The CDR3 totals 15 residues. V lost 5 bases to trimming and J lost 6 bases; unmatched junction nucleotides: 9. Germline V gene sequence: CDR1 MGHDK, CDR2 SYGVNS. In DNA, the CDR3 is TGTGCCAGCAGTCCACCGGGACTAGCTTGGGATACGCAGTATTTT. Its translation is CASSPPGLAWDTQYF.

J is TRBJ2-1 and V is TRBV2; D perhaps matches TRBD2 (5 bases). V lost 0 bases and J 8 bases, leaving 8 bases between the germline ends. Looked up from germline, CDR1 is SNHLY and CDR2 is FYNNEI. CDR3 length: 13 residues. The DNA of the CDR3 is TGTGCCAGCAGTGAAGCGGAGGTTGATGAGCAGTTCTTC. This translates into CASSEAEVDEQFF.

A few counts support this clone. The gene calls are TRBV6-6 and TRBJ2-3; 7 positions agree with TRBD2. J gave up 4 bases and V 2 bases, and 9 bases lay outside the gene matches. Germline loops: CDR1 MNHNY, CDR2 SVGAGI (reference sequence). The CDR3 consists of 16 residues. The DNA of the CDR3 is TGTGCCAGCAGTTACGTCGTAGCGGGTCGACCAGATACGCAGTATTTT. Protein: CASSYVVAGRPDTQYF.

The chain links TRBV5-8 to TRBJ2-2, with a possible D match to TRBD2 (6 bases). Germline values: CDR1 SGHTS, CDR2 YDEGEE. The CDR3 consists of 16 residues. Trimming pared 5 bases from V and 5 bases from J, leaving 19 bases between. CDR3 region: CASRDYLARETGELFF. DNA for the CDR3: TGTGCCAGCAGGGATTACCTAGCGAGGGAGACCGGGGAGCTGTTTTTT.

The rearrangement joins TRBV30 to TRBJ2-5; the match to TRBD1 covers 8 bases. Germline loops: CDR1 GTSNPN, CDR2 SVGIG (reference sequence). The CDR3 loop spans 14 amino acids. Losses at the gene ends were 4 bases for V and 1 base for J; bases not matched to a gene: 5. The CDR3 protein is CAWNRGSGQETQYF. CDR3 bases: TGTGCCTGGAACAGGGGGTCGGGCCAAGAGACCCAGTACTTC.

The rearrangement joins TRBV6-1 to TRBJ2-7; D is uncertain. The CDR3 has 14 amino acids. Trimming left V 7 bases short and J 2 bases short, with 15 bases between. CDR1 is MNHNS, CDR2 SASEGT, per germline. This CDR3 is CASTLRRQPYEQYF. The CDR3 bases are TGTGCCAGCACCCTGAGGCGGCAACCCTACGAGCAGTACTTC.

This clone was picked up a small number of times. This chain joins TRBV27 and TRBJ2-2; D might be TRBD1 (6 bases). CDR1 is MNHEY, CDR2 SMNVEV, per germline (reference sequence). With 2 bases removed from V and 7 bases from J, the gap between germline ends came to 11 bases. The length of the CDR3 is 14 residues. CDR3 coding DNA: TGTGCCAGCAGTTTAAGGGTACAGGGCGGGGAGCTGTTTTTT. Translating gives CASSLRVQGGELFF.